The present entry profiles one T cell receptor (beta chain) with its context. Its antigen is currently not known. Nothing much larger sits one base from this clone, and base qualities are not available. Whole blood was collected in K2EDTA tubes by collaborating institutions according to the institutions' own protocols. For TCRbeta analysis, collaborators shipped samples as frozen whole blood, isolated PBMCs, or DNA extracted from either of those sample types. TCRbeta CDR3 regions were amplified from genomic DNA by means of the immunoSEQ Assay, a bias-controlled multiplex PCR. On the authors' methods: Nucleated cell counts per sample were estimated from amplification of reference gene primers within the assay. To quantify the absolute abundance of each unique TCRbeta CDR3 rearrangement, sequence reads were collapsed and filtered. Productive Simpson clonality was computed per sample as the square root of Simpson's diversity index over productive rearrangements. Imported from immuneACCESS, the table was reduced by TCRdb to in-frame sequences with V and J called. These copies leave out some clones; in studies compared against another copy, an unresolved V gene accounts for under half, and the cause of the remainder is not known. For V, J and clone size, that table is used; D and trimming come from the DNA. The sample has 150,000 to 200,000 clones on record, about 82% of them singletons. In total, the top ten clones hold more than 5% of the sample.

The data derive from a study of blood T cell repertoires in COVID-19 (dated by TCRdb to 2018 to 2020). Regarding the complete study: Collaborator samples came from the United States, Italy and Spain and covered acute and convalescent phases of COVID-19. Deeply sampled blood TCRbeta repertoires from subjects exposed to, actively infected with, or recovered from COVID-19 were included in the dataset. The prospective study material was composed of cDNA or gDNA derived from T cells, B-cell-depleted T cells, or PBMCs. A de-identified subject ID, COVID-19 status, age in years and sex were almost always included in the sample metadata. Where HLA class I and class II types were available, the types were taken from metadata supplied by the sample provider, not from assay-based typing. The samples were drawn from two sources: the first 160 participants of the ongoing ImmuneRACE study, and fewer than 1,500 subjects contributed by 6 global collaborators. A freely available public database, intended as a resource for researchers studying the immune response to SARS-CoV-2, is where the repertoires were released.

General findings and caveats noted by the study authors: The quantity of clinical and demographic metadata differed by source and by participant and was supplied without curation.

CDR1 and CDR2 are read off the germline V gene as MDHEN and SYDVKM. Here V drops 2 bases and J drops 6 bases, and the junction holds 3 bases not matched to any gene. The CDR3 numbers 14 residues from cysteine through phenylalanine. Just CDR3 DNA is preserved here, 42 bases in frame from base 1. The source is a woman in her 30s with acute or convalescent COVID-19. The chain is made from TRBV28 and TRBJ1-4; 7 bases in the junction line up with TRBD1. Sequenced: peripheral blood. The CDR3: CASSLHGTDEKLFF. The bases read TGTGCCAGCAGTTTACACGGGACAGATGAAAAACTGTTTTTT.